The 16 T cell receptor beta chains reported below all come from one sample, sequenced in a study of T-cell memory formation after mild COVID-19. One entry per CDR3 protein, called by TCRdb with MiXCR from the 5' RACE reads. The sample lists under 700,000 distinct CDR3 sequences; just over 20% were seen once. The sequencing sample was made of PBMCs or a T cell subset sorted from them (not recorded which). These receptors came from an adult woman who had mild COVID-19 (a few samples of this study predate the infection). Cell type and time point are not known.

This clonotype was counted ten times or more. The genes are TRBV7-6 and TRBJ2-1, with D tentatively TRBD2 (6 bases). CDR1 SGHVS and CDR2 FNYEAQ come from the germline V gene. Trimming stripped 4 bases from V and 3 bases from J, with 13 bases between. The CDR3 length is 15 residues. CDR3: CASSSPGENYNEQFF. The DNA of the CDR3 is TGTGCCAGCAGCTCCCCGGGAGAAAACTACAATGAGCAGTTCTTC.

This clonotype occurred a few times. The chain is built from TRBV7-2 and TRBJ1-3; D possibly corresponds to TRBD1 (6 bases). The V and J ends lost 5 bases and 1 base respectively, with 18 bases between them. This CDR3 contains 17 residues. CDR1 SGHTA and CDR2 FQGNSA come from the germline V gene. The CDR3 coding sequence is TGTGCCAGCAGCCTTCAAGGCACAACAGGGTCTGGAAACACCATATATTTT. Amino acid sequence: CASSLQGTTGSGNTIYF.

This clonotype was found a few times. In nucleotides, the CDR3 is TGTGCCAGCAGTCATCAGGGGTGGAGTCAAGAGACCCAGTACTTC. It is translated as CASSHQGWSQETQYF. This sequence joins TRBV27 and TRBJ2-5, with D possibly TRBD1 on 6 matching bases. This CDR3 has 15 residues. The V end was cut by 5 bases, the J end by 2 bases, with 15 bases between. CDR1 is MNHEY and CDR2 is SMNVEV in the germline V gene (reference sequence).

This sequence joins TRBV30 and TRBJ1-1; 8 bases line up with TRBD1. CDR3 length: 16 residues. Germline CDR1 GTSNPN, CDR2 SVGIG (reference sequence). V lost 2 bases, J lost 4 bases, and 12 bases stayed unmatched. CDR3 sequence: CAWSIGPGQGGTEAFF. For the CDR3, the DNA is TGTGCCTGGAGTATAGGTCCCGGACAGGGTGGCACTGAAGCTTTCTTT.

In this sample, this clonotype turned up a few times. The rearrangement uses TRBV5-1 and TRBJ2-3, with 9 bases matching TRBD2. Losses at the gene ends were 2 bases for V and 5 bases for J; bases not matched to a gene: 12. The CDR3 runs 17 residues. Germline CDR1 is SGHRS and CDR2 is YFSETQ. The CDR3 here is CASSFRLAGATGDTQYF. The CDR3 DNA is TGCGCCAGCAGCTTCCGCTTAGCGGGAGCGACGGGAGATACGCAGTATTTT.

This chain connects TRBV7-2 to TRBJ2-2; 15 bases map to TRBD2. V was pared by 7 bases and J by 4 bases, with 10 bases of the junction left unmatched. In germline, CDR1 is SGHTA, CDR2 FQGNSA. CDR3 length equals 18 residues. The CDR3 protein is CASIYGLAGGPGTGELFF. CDR3 sequence (DNA): TGTGCCAGCATCTATGGACTAGCGGGAGGGCCTGGCACCGGGGAGCTGTTTTTT.

V usage is TRBV29-1 and J usage is TRBJ1-5; TRBD1 aligns across 7 bases. Trimming removed 4 bases from V and 3 bases from J; junction bases left unmatched: 3. This CDR3 contains 13 residues. CDR1 and CDR2 from the germline V gene are SQVTM and ANQGSEA. Here the CDR3 DNA reads TGCAGCGTTGGGGACAGCCTCAATCAGCCCCAGCATTTT. This codes for CSVGDSLNQPQHF.

The chain couples TRBV6-2 or TRBV6-3 to TRBJ2-7; D is perhaps TRBD2 (6 bases). This CDR3 is 15 amino acids long. Germline V gene data show CDR1 as MNHEY and CDR2 as SVGEGT. Trimming stripped 4 bases from V and 1 base from J, with 14 bases between. The CDR3 region has the DNA TGTGCCAGCAGTTCCCCGTTCGGGAGATCCTACGAGCAGTACTTC. Protein product: CASSSPFGRSYEQYF.

The chain uses TRBV9 and TRBJ1-3; no clear D. V lost 1 base and J lost 0, with 11 bases in between. CDR3 length equals 16 residues. Per germline, CDR1 SGDLS and CDR2 YYNGEE. In nucleotides, the CDR3 is TGTGCCAGCAGCGTACGGACGGCGAGCTCTGGAAACACCATATATTTT. Its protein is CASSVRTASSGNTIYF.

The chain employs TRBV29-1 and TRBJ2-5; TRBD2 matches 9 bases. The ends lost 8 bases at V and 5 bases at J; junction bases unmatched: 6. CDR1 SQVTM and CDR2 ANQGSEA come from the germline V gene. This CDR3 has 12 residues. The CDR3: CSSLAGVETQYF. DNA for the CDR3: TGCAGCTCTTTAGCGGGAGTGGAGACCCAGTACTTC.

This clonotype was detected a few times. V is TRBV20-1 and J is TRBJ1-2; no firm D call. Trimming left V 0 bases short and J 0 bases short, with 8 bases between. Germline CDR1 reads DFQATT; CDR2 reads SNEGSKA (reference sequence). The CDR3 spans 14 residues. The CDR3 loop is CSARDRTANYGYTF. For the CDR3, the DNA is TGCAGTGCTAGAGATCGAACAGCTAACTATGGCTACACCTTC.

CDR3 loop: CASTRGTGSYTDTQYF. In DNA form, the CDR3 reads TGTGCCAGCACCCGAGGGACGGGGTCCTACACAGATACGCAGTATTTT. This chain uses TRBV12-3 or TRBV12-4 with TRBJ2-3; D is perhaps TRBD1 or TRBD2 (5 bases each). The CDR3 contains 16 residues. V dropped 7 bases and J dropped 2 bases, with 19 bases sitting between them.

This clonotype was seen a handful of times. The CDR3 region is CATSVDSQETQYF. CDR3 in DNA: TGTGCCACCAGTGTTGACTCTCAAGAGACCCAGTACTTC. This chain links TRBV24-1 with TRBJ2-5; D remains unclear. V was shortened by 5 bases and J by 2 bases, with 8 bases between the two germline ends. The CDR3 sequence is 13 residues long. Germline CDR1 KGHDR, CDR2 SFDVKD.

The chain links TRBV7-2 to TRBJ2-1; D remains ambiguous. CDR3 length equals 12 residues. Germline CDR1 and CDR2: SGHTA and FQGNSA. V lost 5 bases to trimming and J lost 7 bases, with 9 bases between them. CDR3 DNA: TGTGCCAGCAGCCTACTCTGGAATGAGCAGTTCTTC. Protein sequence: CASSLLWNEQFF.

The chain employs TRBV6-6 and TRBJ2-3, with 8 bases aligning to TRBD2. This CDR3 has 16 residues. V was clipped by 6 bases and J by 0 bases; unmatched bases: 8. Germline V gene sequence: CDR1 MNHNY, CDR2 SVGAGI (reference sequence). The CDR3, as DNA: TGTGCCAGCAGGGACCTTGCTAGCGGGAGCACAGATACGCAGTATTTT. It translates to CASRDLASGSTDTQYF.

V gene TRBV6-2 or TRBV6-3 combines with J gene TRBJ2-7, with D tentatively TRBD1 (6 bases). Germline CDR1 MNHEY, CDR2 SVGEGT. The CDR3 totals 15 residues. V was shortened by 4 bases and J by 3 bases, with 16 bases between the two germline ends. CDR3 residues: CASSSALTGSYEQYF. The CDR3 coding sequence is TGTGCCAGCAGTTCAGCCCTGACAGGTAGCTACGAGCAGTACTTC.